The 3 T cell receptor beta chains below come from one sample, sequenced in a study of vaccination and CD4 T cells after COVID-19. These TCRs are of unknown antigen specificity. Documented treatment: approximately nine-day PBMC culture with coronavirus spike peptide pools or control peptides (ViraFEST assay). Cultured CD4+ T-cell DNA underwent Oncomine TCR Beta short-read sequencing. TCRdb redid the calling of the PCR reads with MiXCR, one entry per CDR3 protein. This repertoire shows 25,000 to 30,000 distinct CDR3 sequences, 55% to 80% found once; its top ten account for approximately 16%. Sample: CD4+ T cells from blood, cultured in vitro, taken after SARS-CoV-2 vaccination. The receptors here all came from a human donor who received a COVID-19 vaccine.

The CDR3 spells CSARERFNTDTQYF. CDR3 DNA: TGCAGTGCTAGAGAAAGGTTTAACACAGATACGCAGTATTTT. The chain carries TRBV20-1 and TRBJ2-3, with D unresolved. V was shortened by 0 bases and J by 2 bases, with 9 bases between the two germline ends. Germline values: CDR1 DFQATT, CDR2 SNEGSKA (reference sequence). The CDR3 consists of 14 residues.

The gene calls are TRBV19 and TRBJ1-5; D is unclear. Germline CDR1 LNHDA, CDR2 SQIVND (reference sequence). This CDR3 is 15 amino acids long. Trimming removed 4 bases at V and 5 bases at J, with 15 bases between. This chain's CDR3 is CASSTGSDGDQPQHF. CDR3 coding DNA: TGTGCCAGTAGTACGGGAAGTGATGGCGATCAGCCCCAGCATTTT. The full variable domain, rest sourced from reference TRBV19 and TRBJ1-5, is DGGITQSPKYLFRKEGQNVTLSCEQNLNHDAMYWYRQDPGQGLRLIYYSQIVNDFQKGDIAEGYSVSREKKESFPLTVTSAQKNPTAFYLCASSTGSDGDQPQHFGDGTRLSIL.

The rearrangement joins TRBV20-1 to TRBJ2-3; the match to TRBD2 covers 9 bases. The V and J ends lost 1 base and 2 bases, in that order; junction bases with no gene match: 4. From germline, CDR1 is DFQATT and CDR2 SNEGSKA (reference sequence). The CDR3 spans 15 residues. CDR3 sequence: CSARVASGATDTQYF. The CDR3 DNA sequence: TGCAGTGCTAGAGTAGCTAGCGGGGCCACAGATACGCAGTATTTT.